This is a list of T cell receptor beta chains from one sample in a study of blood T cell repertoires in COVID-19. Here immunoSEQ multiplex PCR was the method, and the copy in TCRdb shows in-frame clones only, minus some. The repertoire holds fewer than 200,000 clones, with around 80% as singletons. The specimen sequenced was PBMCs or T cells enriched from blood (not recorded which). Receptor source: a woman aged 50 to 60 who had recovered from COVID-19. CDR3s include the opening cysteine and the closing phenylalanine or tryptophan. A D gene is named only where the DNA matches it firmly. A row's size may be missing; if present it is once, few, many or a size class.

clone size,J gene,V gene,D gene,CDR3 DNA,CDR3 protein
few,TRBJ2-6,TRBV7-2,NA,TGTGCCAGCAGCTTGGGGGGCTCTGGGGCCAACGTCCTGACTTTC,CASSLGGSGANVLTF
NA,TRBJ1-2,TRBV28,NA,TGTGCCAGCAACTTAGGTCCGACAGTTCACTATGGCTACACCTTC,CASNLGPTVHYGYTF
NA,TRBJ1-1,TRBV2,TRBD1,TGTGCCAGCAGTGTGGAGGGACAGGGGGCGAACACTGAAGCTTTCTTT,CASSVEGQGANTEAFF
NA,TRBJ1-2,TRBV21-1,NA,TGTGCCAGCAGCCCAAGTCTTGGGGGGATTGGCTACACCTTC,CASSPSLGGIGYTF
NA,TRBJ2-5,TRBV9,TRBD2,TGTGCCAGCAGCGCCTCGGGAGGGAGGGAGACCCAGTACTTC,CASSASGGRETQYF
NA,TRBJ2-3,TRBV9,TRBD1,TGTGCCAGCAGCGTAGAGGGACAGGGACTTAGCACAGATACGCAGTATTTT,CASSVEGQGLSTDTQYF
NA,TRBJ1-4,TRBV5-5,TRBD1,TGTGCCAGCAGCTTGGCCGCACAGGGGGATAATGAAAAACTGTTTTTT,CASSLAAQGDNEKLFF
NA,TRBJ2-3,TRBV5-1,NA,TGCGCCAGCAGCTTGGCACGGCGGGGAAGCACAGATACGCAGTATTTT,CASSLARRGSTDTQYF
NA,TRBJ2-1,TRBV7-9,TRBD2,TGTGCCAGCAGCCCGGGACTAGCGGGAGACAATGAGCAGTTCTTC,CASSPGLAGDNEQFF
NA,TRBJ1-1,TRBV19,NA,TGTGCCAGTAGCCGGGAGGGGGGGACTGAAGCTTTCTTT,CASSREGGTEAFF
NA,TRBJ2-4,TRBV5-5,NA,TGTGCCAGCAGCTTCGGAGCTATAAACATTCAGTACTTC,CASSFGAINIQYF
NA,TRBJ2-1,TRBV2,TRBD2,TGTGCCAGCAGGCCTACTAGCGGAGCTTACAATGAGCAGTTCTTC,CASRPTSGAYNEQFF
NA,TRBJ2-5,TRBV21-1,NA,TGTGCCAGCAGCAAAGGGGAAGGAACTAGCGGGAGAGGGGAGACCCAGTACTTC,CASSKGEGTSGRGETQYF
NA,TRBJ2-7,TRBV28,NA,TGTGCCAGCAGTTTAGTCAGCTCCTACGAGCAGTACTTC,CASSLVSSYEQYF
NA,TRBJ2-7,TRBV5-8,NA,TGTGCCAGCAACAACTACGAGCAGTACTTC,CASNNYEQYF
once,TRBJ2-7,TRBV7-9,NA,TGTGCCAGCAGCCCGGCGGCAGTCTCCTACGAGCAGTACTTC,CASSPAAVSYEQYF
NA,TRBJ1-2,TRBV6-5,NA,TGTGCCAGCAGTTACTCCGTAGGAGATGGCTACACCTTC,CASSYSVGDGYTF
NA,TRBJ1-1,TRBV5-4,TRBD1,TGTGCCAGCAGCTTGGAGGGGGCAATGAACACTGAAGCTTTCTTT,CASSLEGAMNTEAFF
NA,TRBJ1-2,TRBV5-6,NA,TGTGCCAGCAGGATTATGGGGGCAGGGTATGGCTACACCTTC,CASRIMGAGYGYTF
NA,TRBJ1-1,TRBV7-9,NA,TGTGCCAGCAGCTTAGATCAAACTGAAGCTTTCTTT,CASSLDQTEAFF
NA,TRBJ2-3,TRBV2,NA,TGTGCCAGCAGTGGGGGAGTAGCGGCCCCAGATACGCAGTATTTT,CASSGGVAAPDTQYF
NA,TRBJ1-3,TRBV6-5,TRBD1,TGTGCCAGCAGCACAGGGGCTACTGGAAACACCATATATTTT,CASSTGATGNTIYF
few,TRBJ2-3,TRBV30,NA,TGTGCCTGGAGTGGCTCCCAGGCGGGGACGCAGTATTTT,CAWSGSQAGTQYF
NA,TRBJ1-5,TRBV5-4,NA,TGTGCCAGCAGTCCGGGTGGGGCAGGTCAGCCCCAGCATTTT,CASSPGGAGQPQHF
NA,TRBJ2-3,TRBV6-2/TRBV6-3,TRBD2,TGTGCCAGCAGTTACCGGGCTAGCGGGACCACAGATACGCAGTATTTT,CASSYRASGTTDTQYF
NA,TRBJ2-5,TRBV7-9,NA,TGTGCCAGCAGCTTACCTTCGGGGCGAGGGGGAGAGACCCAGTACTTC,CASSLPSGRGGETQYF
NA,TRBJ1-2,TRBV15,NA,TGTGCCACCAGCAGAGAATACGGGGTTTTCCCTTATGGCTACACCTTC,CATSREYGVFPYGYTF
NA,TRBJ2-2,TRBV7-9,NA,TGTGCCAGCAGCTCTAGCGTGAACACCGGGGAGCTGTTTTTT,CASSSSVNTGELFF